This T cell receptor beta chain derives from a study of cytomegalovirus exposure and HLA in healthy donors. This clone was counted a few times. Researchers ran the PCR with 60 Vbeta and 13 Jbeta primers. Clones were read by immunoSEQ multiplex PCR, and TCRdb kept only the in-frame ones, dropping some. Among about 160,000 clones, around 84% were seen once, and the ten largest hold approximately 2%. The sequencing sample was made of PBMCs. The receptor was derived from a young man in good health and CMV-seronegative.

CDR3 region: CASSQGVGLAGMVEQYF. The CDR3 nucleotides are TGCGCCAGCAGCCAAGGCGTCGGCCTAGCGGGAATGGTGGAGCAGTATTTT. The chain carries TRBV4-3 and TRBJ2-3, with TRBD2 identical over 9 bases. The CDR3 loop spans 17 amino acids. Germline V gene data show CDR1 as LGHNA and CDR2 as YSLEER. V lost 1 base and J lost 11; bases outside the gene matches: 16.